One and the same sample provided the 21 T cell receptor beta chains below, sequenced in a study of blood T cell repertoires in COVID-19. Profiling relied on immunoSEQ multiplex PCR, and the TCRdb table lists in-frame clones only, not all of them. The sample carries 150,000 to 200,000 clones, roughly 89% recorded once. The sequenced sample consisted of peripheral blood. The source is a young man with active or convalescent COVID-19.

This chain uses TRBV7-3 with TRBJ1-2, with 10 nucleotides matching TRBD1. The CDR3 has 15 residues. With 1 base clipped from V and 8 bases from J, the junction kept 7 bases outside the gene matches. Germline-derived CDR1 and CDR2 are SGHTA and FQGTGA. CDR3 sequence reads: CASSLNPGTGEGYTF. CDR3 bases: TGTGCCAGCAGCTTAAACCCCGGGACAGGGGAGGGCTACACCTTC.

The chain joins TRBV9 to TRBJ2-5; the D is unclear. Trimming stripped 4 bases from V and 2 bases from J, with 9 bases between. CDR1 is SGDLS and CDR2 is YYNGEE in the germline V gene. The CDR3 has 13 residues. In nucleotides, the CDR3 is TGTGCCAGCAGCCCTAGTACTCAAGAGACCCAGTACTTC. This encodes CASSPSTQETQYF.

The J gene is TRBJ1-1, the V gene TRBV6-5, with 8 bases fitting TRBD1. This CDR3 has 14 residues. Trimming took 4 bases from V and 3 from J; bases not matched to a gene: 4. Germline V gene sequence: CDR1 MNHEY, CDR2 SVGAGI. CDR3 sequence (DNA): TGTGCCAGCAGTTTACACAGGGGGGACACTGAAGCTTTCTTT. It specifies CASSLHRGDTEAFF.

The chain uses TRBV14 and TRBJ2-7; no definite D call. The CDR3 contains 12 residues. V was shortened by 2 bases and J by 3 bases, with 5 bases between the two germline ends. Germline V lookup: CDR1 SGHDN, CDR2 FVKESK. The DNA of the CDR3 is TGTGCCAGCAGCCAACCGCGCTACGAGCAGTACTTC. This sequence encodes CASSQPRYEQYF.

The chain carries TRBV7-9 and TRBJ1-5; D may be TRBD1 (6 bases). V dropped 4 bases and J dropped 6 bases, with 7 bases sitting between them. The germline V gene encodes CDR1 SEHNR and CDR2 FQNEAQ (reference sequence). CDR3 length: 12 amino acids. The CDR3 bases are TGTGCCAGCAGCTCCAGGGGTCAGCCCCAGCATTTT. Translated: CASSSRGQPQHF.

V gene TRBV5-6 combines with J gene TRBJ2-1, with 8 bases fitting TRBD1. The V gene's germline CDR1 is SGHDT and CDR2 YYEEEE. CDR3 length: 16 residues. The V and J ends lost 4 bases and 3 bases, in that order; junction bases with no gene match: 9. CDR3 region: CASSPDTGQVYNEQFF. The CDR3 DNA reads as TGTGCCAGCAGCCCGGACACGGGACAGGTCTACAATGAGCAGTTCTTC.

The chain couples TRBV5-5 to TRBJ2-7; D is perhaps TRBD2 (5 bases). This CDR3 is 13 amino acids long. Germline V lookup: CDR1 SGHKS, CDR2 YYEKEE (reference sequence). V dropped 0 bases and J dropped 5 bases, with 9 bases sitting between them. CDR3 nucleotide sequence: TGTGCCAGCAGCTTGGTCTGGGGAGACGAGCAGTACTTC. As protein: CASSLVWGDEQYF.

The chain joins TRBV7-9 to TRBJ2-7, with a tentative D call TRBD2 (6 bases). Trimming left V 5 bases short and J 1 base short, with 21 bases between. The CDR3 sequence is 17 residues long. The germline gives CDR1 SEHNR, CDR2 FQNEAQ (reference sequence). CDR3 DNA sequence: TGTGCCAGCAGCGTCATGAGGTGGGGGGACTCGTCCTACGAGCAGTACTTC. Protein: CASSVMRWGDSSYEQYF.

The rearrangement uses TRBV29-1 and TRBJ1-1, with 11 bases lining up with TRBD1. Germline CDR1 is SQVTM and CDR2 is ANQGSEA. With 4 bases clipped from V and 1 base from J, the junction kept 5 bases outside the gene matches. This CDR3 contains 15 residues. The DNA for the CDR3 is TGCAGCGTTGGGGGACAGGGGGGAAAGAACACTGAAGCTTTCTTT. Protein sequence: CSVGGQGGKNTEAFF.

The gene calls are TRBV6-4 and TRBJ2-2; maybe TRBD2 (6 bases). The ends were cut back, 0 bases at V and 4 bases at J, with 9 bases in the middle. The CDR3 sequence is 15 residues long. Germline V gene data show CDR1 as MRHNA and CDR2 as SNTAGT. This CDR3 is CASSDSYGGTGELFF. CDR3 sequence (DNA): TGTGCCAGCAGTGACTCGTACGGGGGCACCGGGGAGCTGTTTTTT.

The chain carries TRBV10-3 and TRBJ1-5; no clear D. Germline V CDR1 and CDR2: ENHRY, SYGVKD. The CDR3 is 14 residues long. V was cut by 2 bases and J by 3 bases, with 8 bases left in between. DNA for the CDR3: TGTGCCATCAGTGAGACGAGGGACAATCAGCCCCAGCATTTT. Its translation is CAISETRDNQPQHF.

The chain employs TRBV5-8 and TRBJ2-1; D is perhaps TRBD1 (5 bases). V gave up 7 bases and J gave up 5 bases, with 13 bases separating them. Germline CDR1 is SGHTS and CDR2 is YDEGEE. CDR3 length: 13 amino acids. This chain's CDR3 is CASPPGWNNEQFF. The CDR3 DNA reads TGTGCCAGCCCCCCAGGGTGGAACAATGAGCAGTTCTTC. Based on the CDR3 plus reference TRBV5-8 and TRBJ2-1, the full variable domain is EAGVTQSPTHLIKTRGQQATLRCSPISGHTSVYWYQQALGLGLQFLLWYDEGEERNRGNFPPRFSGRQFPNYSSELNVNALELEDSALYLCASPPGWNNEQFFGPGTRLTVL.

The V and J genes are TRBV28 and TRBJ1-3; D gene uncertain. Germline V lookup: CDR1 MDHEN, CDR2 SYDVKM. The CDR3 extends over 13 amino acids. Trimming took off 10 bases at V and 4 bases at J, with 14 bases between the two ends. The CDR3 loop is CATPSGYGNTIYF. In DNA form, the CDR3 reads TGTGCCACCCCTTCGGGTTACGGAAACACCATATATTTT.

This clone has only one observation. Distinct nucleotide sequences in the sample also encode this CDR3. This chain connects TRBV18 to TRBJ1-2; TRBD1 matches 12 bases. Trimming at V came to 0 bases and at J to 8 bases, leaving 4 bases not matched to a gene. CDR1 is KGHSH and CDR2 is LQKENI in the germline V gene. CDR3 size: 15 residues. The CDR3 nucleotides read TGTGCCAGCTCACCACCGGGGACAGGGGGCGACGGCTACACCTTC. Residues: CASSPPGTGGDGYTF. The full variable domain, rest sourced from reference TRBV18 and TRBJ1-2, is NAGVMQNPRHLVRRRGQEARLRCSPMKGHSHVYWYRQLPEEGLKFMVYLQKENIIDESGMPKERFSAEFPKEGPSILRIQQVVRGDSAAYFCASSPPGTGGDGYTFGSGTRLTVV.

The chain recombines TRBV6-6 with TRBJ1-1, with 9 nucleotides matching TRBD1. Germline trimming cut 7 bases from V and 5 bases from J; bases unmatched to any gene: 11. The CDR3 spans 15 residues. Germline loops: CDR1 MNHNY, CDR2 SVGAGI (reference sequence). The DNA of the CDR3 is TGTGCCAGCACCAACGACAGGGGGAGAACTACTGAAGCTTTCTTT. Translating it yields CASTNDRGRTTEAFF.

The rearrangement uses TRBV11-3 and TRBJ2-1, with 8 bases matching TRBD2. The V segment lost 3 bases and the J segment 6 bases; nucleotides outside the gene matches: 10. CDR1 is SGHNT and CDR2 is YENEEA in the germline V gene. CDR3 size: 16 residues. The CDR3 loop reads CASSLAGGTSGNEQFF. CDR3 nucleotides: TGTGCCAGCAGCTTGGCTGGGGGTACTAGCGGCAATGAGCAGTTCTTC.

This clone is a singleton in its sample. The CDR3 DNA reads TGTGCCAGCAGCCTGGGGAGTCAGCCCCAGCATTTT. Translation: CASSLGSQPQHF. The chain employs TRBV7-9 and TRBJ1-5; D not certain. Germline V gives CDR1 SEHNR, CDR2 FQNEAQ (reference sequence). The CDR3 loop spans 12 amino acids. V lost 5 bases to trimming and J lost 6 bases, with 8 bases between them.

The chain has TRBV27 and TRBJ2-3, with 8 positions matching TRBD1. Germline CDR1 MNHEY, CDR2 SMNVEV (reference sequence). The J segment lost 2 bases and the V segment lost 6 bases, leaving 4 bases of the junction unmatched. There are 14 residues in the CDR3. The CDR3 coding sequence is TGTGCCAGCAGAAGGGACAGGACCACAGATACGCAGTATTTT. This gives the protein CASRRDRTTDTQYF.

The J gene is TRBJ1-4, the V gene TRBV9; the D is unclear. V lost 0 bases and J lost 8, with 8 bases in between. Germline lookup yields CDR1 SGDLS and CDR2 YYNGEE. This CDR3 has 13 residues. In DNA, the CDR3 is TGTGCCAGCAGCGTAGATAGAGGAGAAAAACTGTTTTTT. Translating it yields CASSVDRGEKLFF.

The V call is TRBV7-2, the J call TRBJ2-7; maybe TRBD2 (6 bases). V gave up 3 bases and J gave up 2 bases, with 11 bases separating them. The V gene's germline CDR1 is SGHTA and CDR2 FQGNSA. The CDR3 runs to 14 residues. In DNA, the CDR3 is TGTGCCAGCAGCTTTTCGCGGGGTCCCTACGAGCAGTACTTC. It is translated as CASSFSRGPYEQYF.

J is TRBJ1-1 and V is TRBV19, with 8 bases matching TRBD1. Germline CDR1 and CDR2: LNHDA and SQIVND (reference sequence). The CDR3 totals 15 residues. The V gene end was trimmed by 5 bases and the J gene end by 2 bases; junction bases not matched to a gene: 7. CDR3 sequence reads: CASSSEQGVNTEAFF. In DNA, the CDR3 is TGTGCCAGTAGTTCAGAACAGGGGGTCAACACTGAAGCTTTCTTT.